This T cell receptor (beta chain) was captured by sequencing in a study of human T cells and chemical hapten exposure (dated by TCRdb to the early 2020s). Background on the whole study: For sensitization, 2% DPC in acetone was applied to a 2 cm by 2 cm area of upper inner arm skin. Patients additionally received weekly therapeutic DPC doses to the scalp throughout the approximately 22-week study period. Patch testing was performed on the upper back with Finn chambers containing 0.01% DPC, and the patch tests were scored after 6 days according to International Contact Dermatitis Research Group standards. Alopecia areata with under or over 50% scalp involvement, alopecia totalis and alopecia universalis were represented in the patient cohort, which was mostly female. Libraries were pooled for sequencing, and per-sample TCR yields varied mainly because of small differences in library volumes within the pool. The study tracked peripheral blood TCR repertoire changes in vivo during primary and secondary sensitization to the hapten diphenylcyclopropenone (DPC) in alopecia patients. Patient blood was sampled pre-sensitization (week 0) and at 2, 6 and about 24 weeks after DPC sensitization. For TCR sequencing, blood came from some 31 alopecia patients at anywhere from one to four time points (pre-sensitization, 2, 6 and 24 weeks). Paper-wide results and their limitations: After repeated subsampling, changes were observed in the strength of the expansion versus patch-test correlation and in the threshold at which the correlation became significant. Expanded TCRs formed significantly more large CDR3 similarity clusters than pre-sensitization or healthy control sets, consistent with antigen-driven responses. Patch test score was positively correlated with the number of PT1 expanded TCRs, with significance at thresholds 8, 16 and 32 but not at 4. Because all patients had alopecia, a presumed autoimmune disease, the immune response of the patients might differ from that of healthy individuals. DPC sensitization did not change the number of TCRs with a frequency above 1 in 1000, and there was no evidence of changes in global repertoire structure.

With regard to this clonotype: It has no known antigen specificity. Base qualities are not provided; no much larger clone lies one nucleotide away.

The CDR3, cysteine through phenylalanine, is 13 amino acids long. The sequence is cut down to CDR3 DNA, 39 bases in frame from base 1. At the junction V is shortened by 10 bases and J by 7 bases; bases outside the gene matches: 9. The library was generated by RACE. Instrument used: NextSeq 500. Library preparation attached unique molecular identifiers to individual cDNA molecules for quantitative, reproducible TCR counting. Both TCR alpha and TCR beta chains were sequenced from each blood RNA sample. On the study's bioinformatics: Samples had a median of about 90,000 TCRs, with a range from about 20,000 to 690,600. The Decombinator software suite was used to annotate V, J and CDR3 in the TCR reads. For PS versus PT1 abundance plots, all samples were subsampled to the same number of TCRs (28,000). TCRs were defined as expanded if absent before sensitization and observed at least eight times at the 2-week time point. Clones were called with MiXCR by TCRdb after fastp trimmed the public reads at Q25, and only in-frame beta chains were retained. Rows with one shared CDR3 protein collapse into an entry with the most common genes and DNA. These V and J calls rely on TCRdb rather than the paper's analysis. Counted in this sample were some 380,000 distinct CDR3 sequences; approximately 4.4% of them appeared once. The ten largest clones add up to around 2.3% of the sample.

The sample's time point label, in plain terms: patch test 1, 2 weeks after DPC sensitization. The intended sense of this specimen's treatment or condition label: therapeutic diphenylcyclopropenone sensitization with weekly scalp DPC. At every patch-test visit, the blood draw took place before the patch test was put on. Patients were considered eligible if aged 18 to 70, diagnosed with alopecia and deemed suitable for DPC therapy, and patients were excluded if pregnant. Total RNA was isolated from unfractionated whole blood collected in Tempus Blood RNA tubes. The sequencing used whole blood, collected in connection with sensitization to the hapten diphenylcyclopropenone (DPC). The chain uses TRBV12-3 or TRBV12-4 and TRBJ1-5, with 8 junctional bases fitting TRBD1. The source of this sequence is a woman aged 45-65 years with alopecia areata. Some clones in this sample may be carry-over from other donors' samples. The bases read TGTGCCACCCTACAGGGGGTGGGACAGCCCCAGCATTTT. Translated, this is CATLQGVGQPQHF.